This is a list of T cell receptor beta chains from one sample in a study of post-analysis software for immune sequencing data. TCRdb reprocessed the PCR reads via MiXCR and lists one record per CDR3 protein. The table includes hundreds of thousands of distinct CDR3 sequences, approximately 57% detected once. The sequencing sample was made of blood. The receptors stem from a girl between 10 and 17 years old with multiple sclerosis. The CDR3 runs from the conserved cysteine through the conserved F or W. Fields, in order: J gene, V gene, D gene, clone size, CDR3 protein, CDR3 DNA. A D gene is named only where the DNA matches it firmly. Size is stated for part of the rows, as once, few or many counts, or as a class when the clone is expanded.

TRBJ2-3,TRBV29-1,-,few,CSVELLGDTQYF,TGCAGCGTTGAATTGTTGGGCGATACGCAGTATTTT
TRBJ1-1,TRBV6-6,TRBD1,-,CASSKPGQVSNTEAFF,TGTGCCAGCAGTAAACCGGGACAGGTGTCGAACACTGAAGCTTTCTTT
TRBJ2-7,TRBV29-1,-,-,CSVEGRSEQYF,TGCAGCGTTGAAGGGAGAAGCGAGCAGTACTTC
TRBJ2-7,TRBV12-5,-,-,CASGLGREQYF,TGTGCTAGTGGTTTGGGAAGGGAGCAGTACTTC
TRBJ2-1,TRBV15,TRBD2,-,CATSRAETVAGSSYNEQFF,TGTGCCACCAGCAGAGCGGAAACTGTAGCGGGCAGCTCCTACAATGAGCAGTTCTTC
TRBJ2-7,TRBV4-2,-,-,CASSPTVGYEQYF,TGTGCCAGCAGCCCGACTGTGGGCTACGAGCAGTACTTC
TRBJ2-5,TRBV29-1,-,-,CSVERDSGGSQETQYF,TGCAGCGTTGAGAGAGATTCCGGGGGTTCACAAGAGACCCAGTACTTC
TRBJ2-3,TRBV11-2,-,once,CASSRGRQTSTDTQYF,TGTGCCAGCAGCAGGGGGAGGCAGACTAGCACAGATACGCAGTATTTT
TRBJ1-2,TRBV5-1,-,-,CASSFNFGDSGYGYTF,TGCGCCAGCAGCTTCAATTTCGGGGATTCCGGTTATGGCTACACCTTC
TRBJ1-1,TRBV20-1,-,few,CSAREAGAYAEAFF,TGCAGCGCTAGAGAGGCGGGGGCATATGCTGAAGCTTTCTTT
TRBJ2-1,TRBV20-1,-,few,CSARGPSLQFF,TGCAGTGCTAGGGGTCCTAGCCTCCAGTTCTTC
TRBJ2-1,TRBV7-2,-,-,CASSSVGHYNEQFF,TGTGCCAGCAGCTCGGTCGGGCATTACAATGAGCAGTTCTTC
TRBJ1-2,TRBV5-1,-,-,CASSLEVGGVRDYTF,TGCGCCAGCAGCTTGGAGGTTGGCGGGGTTCGGGACTACACCTTC
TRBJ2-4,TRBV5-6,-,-,CASSLLEARNIQYF,TGTGCCAGCAGCTTGTTGGAAGCCCGAAACATTCAGTACTTC
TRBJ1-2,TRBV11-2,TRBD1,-,CASSLDPRGTNYGYTF,TGTGCCAGCAGCTTAGATCCCAGGGGGACTAACTATGGCTACACCTTC
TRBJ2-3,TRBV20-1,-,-,CSARALGDLTDTQYF,TGCAGTGCTAGAGCTCTCGGGGACCTCACAGATACGCAGTATTTT
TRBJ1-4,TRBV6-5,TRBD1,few,CASSQPGQGIGEKLFF,TGTGCCAGCAGCCAACCGGGACAGGGGATCGGGGAAAAACTGTTTTTT
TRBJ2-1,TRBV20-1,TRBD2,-,CSAGRPPAGGYNEQFF,TGCAGTGCCGGTCGCCCTCCAGCGGGGGGCTACAATGAGCAGTTCTTC
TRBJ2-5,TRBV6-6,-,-,CASSYGVGIDQETQYF,TGTGCCAGCAGTTATGGGGTAGGGATTGACCAAGAGACCCAGTACTTC
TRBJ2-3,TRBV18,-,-,CASSVALPDTQYF,TGTGCCAGCTCAGTCGCACTCCCAGATACGCAGTATTTT
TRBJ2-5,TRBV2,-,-,CASSAIFGDSQETQYF,TGTGCCAGCAGTGCGATTTTTGGGGACTCCCAAGAGACCCAGTACTTC
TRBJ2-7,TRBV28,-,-,CASSLFTGAPAYEQYF,TGTGCCAGCAGTTTATTTACGGGGGCCCCAGCCTACGAGCAGTACTTC